This is a list of T cell receptor beta chains from one sample in a study of control samples from healthy donors and cancer patients. Sequenced by immunoSEQ multiplex PCR; TCRdb stores in-frame clones only, minus some. Of 100,000 to 150,000 clones in the sample, around 90% were seen once. Sample: blood. The receptors shown here come from a man aged 35 to 55 in good health. The CDR3 runs from the conserved cysteine through the conserved F or W.

V gene	J gene	CDR3 protein
TRBV9	TRBJ1-6	CASSVAGPLGNSPLHF
TRBV29-1	TRBJ2-7	CSVEEGASYEQYF
TRBV3-1/TRBV3-2	TRBJ1-1	CASSQEPGIGNTEAFF
TRBV7-9	TRBJ2-3	CASSLSTSGAKDTQYF
TRBV5-6	TRBJ1-6	CASSPARHSPLHF
TRBV29-1	TRBJ1-1	CSVLDPGPNTEAFF
TRBV7-2	TRBJ1-2	CASSLYVDRGGGYTF
TRBV7-8	TRBJ1-1	CASSSNLNTEAFF
TRBV15	TRBJ2-4	CATSRARGVAKNIQYF
TRBV2	TRBJ1-3	CASSVVWSSGNTIYF
TRBV12-5	TRBJ2-4	CASGSEYTLGNIQYF
TRBV7-2	TRBJ2-7	CASTETGAGNEQYF
TRBV5-1	TRBJ1-2	CASSLALGSNYGYTF
TRBV5-1	TRBJ2-1	CASSFGTGNNEQFF
TRBV5-1	TRBJ1-3	CASSLESGPLENTIYF
TRBV12-3/TRBV12-4	TRBJ2-3	CASSYHEDTQYF
TRBV7-2	TRBJ2-2	CASSGRTGENTGELFF
TRBV4-1	TRBJ1-6	CASSQGSARGYSPLHF
TRBV10-1	TRBJ1-1	CASSPVGPPEDEAFF
TRBV21-1	TRBJ2-4	CASSKEVGVEVLAGGRIAKNIQYF
TRBV29-1	TRBJ1-5	CSVSTRGQPQHF
TRBV7-2	TRBJ2-2	CASSLYGTGELFF
TRBV11-3	TRBJ1-2	CASSLDRIQKDDYGYTF
TRBV7-3	TRBJ2-5	CASSAGLAETQYF
TRBV29-1	TRBJ2-1	CSVEDPSERSYNEQFF
TRBV9	TRBJ2-3	CASSVTSTDTQYF
TRBV27	TRBJ2-3	CASSLQGAMIDTQYF
TRBV18	TRBJ2-4	CASSPEDLAKNIQYF
TRBV15	TRBJ2-5	CATSRDRGWSQYF
TRBV7-6	TRBJ2-2	CASSAGLAGGPVTGELFF
TRBV6-6	TRBJ1-2	CASSYLRQPSGTF
TRBV20-1	TRBJ2-3	CSASRRGVGTDTQYF
TRBV19	TRBJ1-5	CASTGQNNQPQHF
TRBV6-1	TRBJ1-1	CASSDGSITEAFF
TRBV30	TRBJ2-7	CAWSARWSDEQYF
TRBV15	TRBJ1-4	CATSMSPIRDEKLFF
TRBV5-1	TRBJ1-2	CASSPSPGTGGYGYTF
TRBV5-4	TRBJ2-5	CASSPEGRGGETQYF
TRBV5-8	TRBJ1-2	CASRNTGNNYGYTF
TRBV15	TRBJ1-5	CATSRDGGSGNQPQHF
TRBV25-1	TRBJ1-6	CASSATSSGLFRSPLHF
TRBV10-2	TRBJ2-5	CASSESAGSQETQYF
TRBV5-1	TRBJ2-7	CASSIAGAGSSYEQYF